This T cell receptor beta chain comes out of a study of T-cell reconstitution after alpha-beta-depleted transplantation in children. The authors prepared the TCRbeta library with unique molecular identifiers. MiXCR, run by TCRdb on the PCR reads, gives a single entry per CDR3 protein. The data hold around 600,000 distinct CDR3 sequences, with roughly 17% observed a single time. Germline CDR1 MNHEY, CDR2 SVGAGI. This CDR3 spans 15 amino acids. Trimming stripped 6 bases from V and 3 bases from J, with 14 bases between. Many counts were recorded for this clonotype. The chain is built from TRBV6-5 and TRBJ2-2; D possibly corresponds to TRBD1 (7 bases). The specimen comprised PBMCs from the stem cell graft donor, sampled from the stem cell graft. The source is a human donor who donated a stem cell graft to a child with acute myeloid leukemia. The CDR3 DNA follows: TGTGCCAGCAGCCCAATCAGGGGGGACACCGGGGAGCTGTTTTTT. This sequence encodes CASSPIRGDTGELFF.